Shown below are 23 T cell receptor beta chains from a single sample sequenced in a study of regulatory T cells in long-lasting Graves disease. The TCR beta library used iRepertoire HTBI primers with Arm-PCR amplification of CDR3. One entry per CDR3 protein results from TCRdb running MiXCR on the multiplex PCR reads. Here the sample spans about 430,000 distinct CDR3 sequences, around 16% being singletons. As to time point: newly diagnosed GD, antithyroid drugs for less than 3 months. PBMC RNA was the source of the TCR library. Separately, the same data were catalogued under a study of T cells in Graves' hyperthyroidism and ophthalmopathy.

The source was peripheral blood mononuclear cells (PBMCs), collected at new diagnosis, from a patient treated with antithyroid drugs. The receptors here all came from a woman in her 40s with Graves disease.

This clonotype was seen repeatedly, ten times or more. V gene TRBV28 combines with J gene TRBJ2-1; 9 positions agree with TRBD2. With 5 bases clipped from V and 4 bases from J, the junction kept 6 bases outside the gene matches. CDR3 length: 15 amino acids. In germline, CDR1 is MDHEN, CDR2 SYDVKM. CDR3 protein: CASSLAGTKYNEQFF. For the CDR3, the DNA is TGTGCCAGCAGTCTAGCGGGGACAAAGTACAATGAGCAGTTCTTC.

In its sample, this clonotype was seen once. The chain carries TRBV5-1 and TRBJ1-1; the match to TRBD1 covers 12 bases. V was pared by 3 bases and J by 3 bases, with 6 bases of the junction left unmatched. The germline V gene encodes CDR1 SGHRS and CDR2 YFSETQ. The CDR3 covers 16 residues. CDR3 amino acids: CASSSGQGALDTEAFF. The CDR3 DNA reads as TGCGCCAGCAGCTCGGGACAGGGGGCACTTGACACTGAAGCTTTCTTT. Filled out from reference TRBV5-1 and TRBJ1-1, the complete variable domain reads KAGVTQTPRYLIKTRGQQVTLSCSPISGHRSVSWYQQTPGQGLQFLFEYFSETQRNKGNFPGRFSGRQFSNSRSEMNVSTLELGDSALYLCASSSGQGALDTEAFFGQGTRLTVV.

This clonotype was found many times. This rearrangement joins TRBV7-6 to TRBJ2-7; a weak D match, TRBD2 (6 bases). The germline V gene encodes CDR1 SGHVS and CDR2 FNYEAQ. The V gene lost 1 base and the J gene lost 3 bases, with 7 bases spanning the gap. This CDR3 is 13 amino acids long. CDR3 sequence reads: CASSLGEVYEQYF. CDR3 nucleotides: TGTGCCAGCAGCTTAGGGGAGGTCTACGAGCAGTACTTC. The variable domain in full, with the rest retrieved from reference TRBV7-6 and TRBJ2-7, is GAGVSQSPRYKVTKRGQDVALRCDPISGHVSLYWYRQALGQGPEFLTYFNYEAQQDKSGLPNDRFSAERPEGSISTLTIQRTEQRDSAMYRCASSLGEVYEQYFGPGTRLTVT.

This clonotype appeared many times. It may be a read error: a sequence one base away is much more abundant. This CDR3 is CASSFGQCNEQFF. CDR3 nucleotides: TGTGCCAGCAGCTTCGGACAGTGCAATGAGCAGTTCTTC. This chain uses TRBV11-2 with TRBJ2-1; tentatively, D is TRBD1 (6 bases). The V end lost 3 bases, the J end lost 6 bases, and 9 bases lay between the germline ends. The CDR3 is made up of 13 amino acids. Germline CDR1 is SGHAT and CDR2 is FQNNGV.

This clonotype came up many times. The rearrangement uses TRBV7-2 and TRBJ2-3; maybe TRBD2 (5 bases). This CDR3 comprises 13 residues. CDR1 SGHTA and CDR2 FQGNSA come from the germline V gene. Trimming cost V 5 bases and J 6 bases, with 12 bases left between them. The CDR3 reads CASSLPGGDTQYF. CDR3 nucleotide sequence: TGTGCCAGCAGCCTACCCGGAGGCGATACGCAGTATTTT.

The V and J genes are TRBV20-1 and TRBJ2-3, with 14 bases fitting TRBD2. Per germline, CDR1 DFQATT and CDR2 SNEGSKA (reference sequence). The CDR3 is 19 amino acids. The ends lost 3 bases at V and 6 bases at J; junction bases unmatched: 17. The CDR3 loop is CSARRFRGTSGSLTDTQYF. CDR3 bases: TGCAGTGCTAGGAGGTTTCGGGGGACTAGCGGGAGTTTAACCGATACGCAGTATTTT.

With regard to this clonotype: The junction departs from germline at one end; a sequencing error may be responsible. The CDR3 DNA is TGTGCCAGCAAGTCCACCGGGACAGCCTACGAGCAGTGCTTC. It is translated as CASKSTGTAYEQCF. This sequence joins TRBV28 and TRBJ2-7, with 7 positions matching TRBD1. The CDR3 covers 14 residues. CDR1 and CDR2 from the germline V gene are MDHEN and SYDVKM. Supplemented by reference TRBV28 and TRBJ2-7, the full variable domain reads DVKVTQSSRYLVKRTGEKVFLECVQDMDHENMFWYRQDPGLGLRLIYFSYDVKMKEKGDIPEGYSVSREKKERFSLILESASTNQTSMYLCASKSTGTAYEQCFGPGTRLTVT.

The CDR3 sequence: CASKRGEQYF. In DNA, the CDR3 is TGTGCCAGCAAGAGGGGGGAGCAGTACTTC. The chain recombines TRBV28 with TRBJ2-7, with TRBD1 as a possible D gene (6 bases). The CDR3 contains 10 residues. Trimming stripped 7 bases from V and 7 bases from J, with 8 bases between. Germline V gene sequence: CDR1 MDHEN, CDR2 SYDVKM.

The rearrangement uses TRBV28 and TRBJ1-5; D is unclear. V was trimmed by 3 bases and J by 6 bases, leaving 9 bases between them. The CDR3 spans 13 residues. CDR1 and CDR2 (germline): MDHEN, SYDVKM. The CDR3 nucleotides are TGTGCCAGCAGTTTTGTCTTTGTTCAGCCCCAGCATTTT. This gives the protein CASSFVFVQPQHF.

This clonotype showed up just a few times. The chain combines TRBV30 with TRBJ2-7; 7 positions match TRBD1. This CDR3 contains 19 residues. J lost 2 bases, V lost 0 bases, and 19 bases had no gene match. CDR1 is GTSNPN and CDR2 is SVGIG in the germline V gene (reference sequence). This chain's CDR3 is CAWSVSGTWKGAEPYEQYF. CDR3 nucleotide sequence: TGTGCCTGGAGTGTTTCGGGGACATGGAAGGGGGCCGAGCCCTACGAGCAGTACTTC.

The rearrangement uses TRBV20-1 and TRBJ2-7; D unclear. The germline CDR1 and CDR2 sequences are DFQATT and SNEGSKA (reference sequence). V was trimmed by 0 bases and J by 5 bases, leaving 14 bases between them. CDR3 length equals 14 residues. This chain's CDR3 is CSARDPFSEHEQYF. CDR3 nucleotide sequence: TGCAGTGCTAGAGATCCCTTCTCAGAACACGAGCAGTACTTC.

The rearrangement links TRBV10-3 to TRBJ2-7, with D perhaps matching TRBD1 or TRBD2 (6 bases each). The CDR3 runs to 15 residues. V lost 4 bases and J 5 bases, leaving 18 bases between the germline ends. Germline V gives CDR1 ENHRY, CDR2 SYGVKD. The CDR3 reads CAISAPGAGEDEQYF. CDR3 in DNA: TGTGCCATCAGTGCCCCGGGGGCAGGTGAGGACGAGCAGTACTTC.

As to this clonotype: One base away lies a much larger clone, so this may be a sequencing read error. CDR3 DNA sequence: TGTGCCAGCAGCCCCGGGGTATTGTACAATGAGCAGTTCTTC. Its protein product is CASSPGVLYNEQFF. J is TRBJ2-1 and V is TRBV11-2; a weak D match, TRBD2 (5 bases). This CDR3 spans 14 amino acids. Germline CDR1 SGHAT, CDR2 FQNNGV. The germline V and J ends were trimmed by 5 bases and 4 bases, with 12 bases remaining between them. Full variable domain (remainder filled in from reference TRBV11-2 and TRBJ2-1): EAGVAQSPRYKIIEKRQSVAFWCNPISGHATLYWYQQILGQGPKLLIQFQNNGVVDDSQLPKDRFSAERLKGVDSTLKIQPAKLEDSAVYLCASSPGVLYNEQFFGPGTRLTVL.

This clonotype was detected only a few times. The DNA of the CDR3 is TGTGCCAGCAGTGGAGGACAGGGTAAAGGGGGCTACACCTTC. It specifies CASSGGQGKGGYTF. The chain combines TRBV2 with TRBJ1-2; 8 bases match TRBD1. The CDR3 sequence is 14 residues long. The J segment lost 8 bases and the V segment lost 4 bases, leaving 9 bases of the junction unmatched. Germline CDR1 reads SNHLY; CDR2 reads FYNNEI.

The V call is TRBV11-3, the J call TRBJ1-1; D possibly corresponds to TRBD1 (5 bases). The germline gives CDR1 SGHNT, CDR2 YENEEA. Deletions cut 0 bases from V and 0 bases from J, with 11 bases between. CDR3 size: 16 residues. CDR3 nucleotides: TGTGCCAGCAGCTTAGAGGCCGGGGCACTGAACACTGAAGCTTTCTTT. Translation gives CASSLEAGALNTEAFF.

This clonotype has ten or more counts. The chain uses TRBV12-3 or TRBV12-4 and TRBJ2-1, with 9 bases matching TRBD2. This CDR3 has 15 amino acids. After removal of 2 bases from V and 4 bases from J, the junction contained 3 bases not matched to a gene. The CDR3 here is CASSLSGRQYNEQFF. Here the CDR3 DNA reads TGTGCCAGCAGTTTAAGCGGGAGGCAGTACAATGAGCAGTTCTTC.

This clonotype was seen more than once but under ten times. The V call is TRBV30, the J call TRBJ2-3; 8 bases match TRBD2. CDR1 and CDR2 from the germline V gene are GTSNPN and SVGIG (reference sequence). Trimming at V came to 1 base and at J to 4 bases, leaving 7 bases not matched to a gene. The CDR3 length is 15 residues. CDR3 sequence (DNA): TGTGCCTGGAGTGGGAGCGGGAGAGGATCAGATACGCAGTATTTT. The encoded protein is CAWSGSGRGSDTQYF.

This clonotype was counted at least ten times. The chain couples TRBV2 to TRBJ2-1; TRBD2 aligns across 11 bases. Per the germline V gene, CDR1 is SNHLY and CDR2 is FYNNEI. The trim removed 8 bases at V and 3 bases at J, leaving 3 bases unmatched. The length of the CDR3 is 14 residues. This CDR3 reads CASFTSGSYNEQFF. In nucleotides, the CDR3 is TGTGCCAGCTTCACTAGCGGGAGCTACAATGAGCAGTTCTTC.

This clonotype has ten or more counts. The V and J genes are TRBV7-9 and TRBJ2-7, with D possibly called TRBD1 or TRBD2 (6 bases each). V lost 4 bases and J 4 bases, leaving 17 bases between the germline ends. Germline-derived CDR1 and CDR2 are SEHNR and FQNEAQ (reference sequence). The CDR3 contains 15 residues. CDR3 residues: CASSSTGGSIYEQYF. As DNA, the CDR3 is TGTGCCAGCAGCTCGACAGGAGGGAGCATATACGAGCAGTACTTC.

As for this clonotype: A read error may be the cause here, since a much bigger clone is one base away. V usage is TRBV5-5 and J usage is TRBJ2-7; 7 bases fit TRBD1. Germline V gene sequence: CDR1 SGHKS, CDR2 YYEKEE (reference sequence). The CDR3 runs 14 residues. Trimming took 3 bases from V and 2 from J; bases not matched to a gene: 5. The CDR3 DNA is TGTGCCAGCAGCTCGGCCGGGACAGCCTACGAGCAGTACTTC. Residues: CASSSAGTAYEQYF. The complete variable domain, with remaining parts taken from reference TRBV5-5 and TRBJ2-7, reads DAGVTQSPTHLIKTRGQQVTLRCSPISGHKSVSWYQQVLGQGPQFIFQYYEKEERGRGNFPDRFSARQFPNYSSELNVNALLLGDSALYLCASSSAGTAYEQYFGPGTRLTVT.

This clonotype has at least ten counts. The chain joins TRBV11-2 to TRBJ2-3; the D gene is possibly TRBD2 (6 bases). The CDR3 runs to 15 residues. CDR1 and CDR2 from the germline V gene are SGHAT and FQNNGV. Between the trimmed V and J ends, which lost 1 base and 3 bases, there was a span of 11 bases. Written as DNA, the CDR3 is TGTGCCAGCAGCTTAGTAGGCGGGAAAACAGATACGCAGTATTTT. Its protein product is CASSLVGGKTDTQYF.

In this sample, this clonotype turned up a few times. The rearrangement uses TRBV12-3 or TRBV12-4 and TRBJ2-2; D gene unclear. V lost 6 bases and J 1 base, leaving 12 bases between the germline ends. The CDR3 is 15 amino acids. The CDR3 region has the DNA TGTGCCAGCAGCCTATCACAGCTGAACACCGGGGAGCTGTTTTTT. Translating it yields CASSLSQLNTGELFF.

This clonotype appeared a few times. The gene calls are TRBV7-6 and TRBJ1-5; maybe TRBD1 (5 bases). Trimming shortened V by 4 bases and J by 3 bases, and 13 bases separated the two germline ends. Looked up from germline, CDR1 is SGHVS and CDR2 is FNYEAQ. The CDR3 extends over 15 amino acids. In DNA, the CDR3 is TGTGCCAGCAGCTCTGATACAGGAAACAATCAGCCCCAGCATTTT. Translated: CASSSDTGNNQPQHF.